This record looks at one T cell receptor beta chain sequence and its context. Its specificity is unknown. The record originates from a study of shared clonotypes between healthy human individuals. General study points: It was only blood that was sampled, and tissue repertoires likely differ.

Assay execution proceeded at the deep level. Using immunoSEQ multiplex PCR, the repertoire was profiled, and TCRdb retains in-frame clones only, with some absent. The data contain approximately 2,000,000 clones, 90% to 95% of them singletons. The CDR3 runs 12 residues. Germline CDR1 and CDR2: SGHTS and YDEGEE. Positive CCR7 selection of CD45RO-negative cells yielded the naive CD8 cells, and terminally differentiated effector memory CD45RA+ cells were excluded. Nashville, Tennessee was home to all donors, who were Caucasian adults. The sequenced sample was naive CD8+ T cells from PBMCs. The clonotype originates from a man aged 18 to 29 in good health. Some clones in this sample may be carry-over from other donors' samples. The V and J genes are TRBV5-8 and TRBJ1-3; D is ambiguous. Here the CDR3 DNA reads TGTGCTCCGGATTTAGCTGGAAACACCATATATTTT. Protein product: CAPDLAGNTIYF.